These 9 T cell receptor beta chains were all obtained from the same sample, sequenced in a study of siplizumab effects on memory and regulatory T cells. Method: immunoSEQ multiplex PCR; TCRdb's copy keeps in-frame clones and lacks some. The profile shows about 50,000 clones, about 97% of them singletons. The material sequenced was naive CD4+ T cells sorted from blood. These receptor sequences come from a human donor in good health.

The rearrangement uses TRBV15 and TRBJ1-2, with D perhaps TRBD1 (5 bases). Looked up from germline, CDR1 is LNHNV and CDR2 is YYDKDF (reference sequence). The CDR3 loop spans 14 amino acids. The V end was cut by 9 bases, the J end by 7 bases, with 21 bases between. In nucleotides, the CDR3 is TGTGCCACGCTGAGAAGGGGAGAAGGATCTGGCTACACCTTC. Translating gives CATLRRGEGSGYTF. The full variable domain, rest sourced from reference TRBV15 and TRBJ1-2, is DAMVIQNPRYQVTQFGKPVTLSCSQTLNHNVMYWYQQKSSQAPKLLFHYYDKDFNNEADTPDNFQSRRPNTSFCFLDIRSPGLGDTAMYLCATLRRGEGSGYTFGSGTRLTVV.

On this clone: Additional DNA sequences in this sample encode the identical CDR3. The V and J genes are TRBV6-6 and TRBJ2-2; possibly TRBD2 for D (5 bases). Germline V gene data show CDR1 as MNHNY and CDR2 as SVGAGI (reference sequence). Trimming stripped 5 bases from V and 5 bases from J, with 6 bases between. The CDR3 is 12 amino acids. CDR3 nucleotides: TGTGCCAGCAGTCGAGGGACCGGGGAGCTGTTTTTT. It is translated as CASSRGTGELFF.

This chain connects TRBV27 to TRBJ1-2, with 8 positions matching TRBD1. Germline CDR1 MNHEY, CDR2 SMNVEV (reference sequence). This CDR3 has 18 amino acids. The J segment lost 7 bases and the V segment lost 4 bases, leaving 20 bases of the junction unmatched. The CDR3 region has the DNA TGTGCCAGCAGTTCCTTATATAGGTCAGGGGGCGCGAACCCTGGCTACACCTTC. Translation gives CASSSLYRSGGANPGYTF.

The chain combines TRBV9 with TRBJ2-5; tentatively, D is TRBD2 (5 bases). The V and J ends lost 3 bases and 6 bases respectively, with 18 bases between them. The CDR3 is 15 residues long. Germline assignment: CDR1 SGDLS and CDR2 YYNGEE. Written as DNA, the CDR3 is TGTGCCAGCAGCGAAGATAGCGTTTCGGTAAAGACCCAGTACTTC. Its translation is CASSEDSVSVKTQYF.

The chain combines TRBV9 with TRBJ2-1, with 9 bases fitting TRBD2. CDR1 is SGDLS and CDR2 is YYNGEE in the germline V gene. The CDR3 length is 16 residues. V lost 0 bases and J lost 4; bases outside the gene matches: 5. Here the CDR3 reads CASSVGGRAGYNEQFF. CDR3 nucleotides: TGTGCCAGCAGCGTAGGCGGGAGGGCCGGGTACAATGAGCAGTTCTTC.

This clone has only one observation. The gene calls are TRBV18 and TRBJ2-7; possibly TRBD1 for D (6 bases). V dropped 3 bases and J dropped 6 bases, with 15 bases sitting between them. From germline, CDR1 is KGHSH and CDR2 LQKENI. The CDR3 is made up of 14 amino acids. As DNA, the CDR3 is TGTGCCAGCTCACCGGTGGGCAGGGGCGGCGAGCAGTACTTC. It codes for CASSPVGRGGEQYF. Complete variable domain (other parts from reference TRBV18 and TRBJ2-7): NAGVMQNPRHLVRRRGQEARLRCSPMKGHSHVYWYRQLPEEGLKFMVYLQKENIIDESGMPKERFSAEFPKEGPSILRIQQVVRGDSAAYFCASSPVGRGGEQYFGPGTRLTVT.

The rearrangement uses TRBV5-1 and TRBJ2-7; 7 bases fit TRBD2. CDR3 length: 16 residues. Trimming removed 1 base from V and 0 bases from J; junction bases left unmatched: 7. The germline gives CDR1 SGHRS, CDR2 YFSETQ. DNA of the CDR3: TGCGCCAGCAGCTTGTATCTAGCGGCCGACTCCTACGAGCAGTACTTC. Amino acid sequence: CASSLYLAADSYEQYF.

The rearrangement joins TRBV14 to TRBJ2-6; D remains ambiguous. The CDR3 spans 15 residues. CDR1 is SGHDN and CDR2 is FVKESK in the germline V gene. Trimming removed 0 bases from V and 2 bases from J, with 5 bases in between. The CDR3 DNA reads TGTGCCAGCAGCCAAGAAGGGACTGGGGCCAACGTCCTGACTTTC. It encodes CASSQEGTGANVLTF.

This chain links TRBV2 with TRBJ2-7; D is perhaps TRBD2 (5 bases). This CDR3 spans 13 amino acids. V lost 6 bases and J 6 bases, leaving 15 bases between the germline ends. Germline CDR1 is SNHLY and CDR2 is FYNNEI. The CDR3, as DNA: TGTGCCAGCAGCACCCGGGAACAAGGCGAGCAGTACTTC. Amino acids: CASSTREQGEQYF.